These 7 T cell receptor beta chains originate from one sample sequenced in a study of T cells expressing NK-cell markers. Following a re-call of the 5' RACE reads, TCRdb has one entry per CDR3 protein and lacks DNA. This sample's table has 250,000 or so distinct CDR3 sequences. Input material: blood T cells: a sorted CD56 or NKG2C T cell subset, CD4+ or CD8+ T cells, or bulk PBMC T cells (not recorded which). Receptors were obtained from a woman between 18 and 69 years old in good health.

V gene TRBV12-3 or TRBV12-4 combines with J gene TRBJ1-3. This CDR3 has 14 amino acids. The CDR3 sequence is CASSPRRQGNTIYF.

This sequence joins TRBV12-3 or TRBV12-4 and TRBJ1-3; TCRdb picks TRBD1, but there is no DNA to check that call. This CDR3 region has 16 residues. The CDR3 spells CASGRDRAISGNTIYF.

The chain couples TRBV12-3 or TRBV12-4 to TRBJ2-7; the TRBD1 assignment by TCRdb is unverifiable without DNA. The CDR3 is made up of 14 amino acids. The CDR3 sequence: CASSLTDPPYEQYF.

The J gene is TRBJ2-1, the V gene TRBV6-2 or TRBV6-3; TCRdb lists TRBD1, though no DNA is available to test this call. This CDR3 is 16 amino acids long. CDR1 and CDR2 from the germline V gene are MNHEY and SVGEGT. The CDR3 sequence is CASSRNADRGHNEQFF.

V is TRBV6-1 and J is TRBJ2-7; TCRdb returns TRBD2, unconfirmable since there is no DNA. Germline values: CDR1 MNHNS, CDR2 SASEGT. The CDR3 runs 15 residues. The CDR3 region is CASSHRETSGYEQYF.

The chain employs TRBV6-2 or TRBV6-3 and TRBJ2-5. The CDR3 has 14 residues. Germline V gene sequence: CDR1 MNHEY, CDR2 SVGEGT. CDR3 protein: CASSGRLGQETQYF.

V is TRBV20-1 and J is TRBJ2-1; absent DNA, TCRdb's TRBD1 call cannot be checked. The CDR3 totals 14 residues. Germline V gene data show CDR1 as DFQATT and CDR2 as SNEGSKA (reference sequence). CDR3 sequence: CSARTVSSYNEQFF.